This record looks at one TCR beta chain sequence and its context. Its antigen is currently unknown. These data are taken from a study of cytomegalovirus exposure and HLA in healthy donors. Study-level findings and limits: Per a prior analysis, the majority of TCR beta V segments were productive roughly 87% or roughly 30% of the time. Reportedly, diagnosis of cytomegalovirus status by the classifier showed high specificity and sensitivity.

The PCR ran on 60 Vbeta and 13 Jbeta primers. Sequencing used immunoSEQ multiplex PCR; TCRdb keeps in-frame clones, though not all of them. The repertoire has about 180,000 clones, roughly three quarters of them found once; the top ten carry around 3%. Germline V lookup: CDR1 MNHEY, CDR2 SVGAGI. The CDR3 contains 13 residues. Trimming took 6 bases from V and 1 from J, leaving 10 bases between them. This sequence joins TRBV6-5 and TRBJ2-7; no clear D gene. The receptor was derived from a male donor in good health and CMV-seronegative. The specimen was PBMCs. The DNA of the CDR3 is TGTGCCAGCAGCCCCCCGGAGTCCTACGAGCAGTACTTC. Its protein is CASSPPESYEQYF.